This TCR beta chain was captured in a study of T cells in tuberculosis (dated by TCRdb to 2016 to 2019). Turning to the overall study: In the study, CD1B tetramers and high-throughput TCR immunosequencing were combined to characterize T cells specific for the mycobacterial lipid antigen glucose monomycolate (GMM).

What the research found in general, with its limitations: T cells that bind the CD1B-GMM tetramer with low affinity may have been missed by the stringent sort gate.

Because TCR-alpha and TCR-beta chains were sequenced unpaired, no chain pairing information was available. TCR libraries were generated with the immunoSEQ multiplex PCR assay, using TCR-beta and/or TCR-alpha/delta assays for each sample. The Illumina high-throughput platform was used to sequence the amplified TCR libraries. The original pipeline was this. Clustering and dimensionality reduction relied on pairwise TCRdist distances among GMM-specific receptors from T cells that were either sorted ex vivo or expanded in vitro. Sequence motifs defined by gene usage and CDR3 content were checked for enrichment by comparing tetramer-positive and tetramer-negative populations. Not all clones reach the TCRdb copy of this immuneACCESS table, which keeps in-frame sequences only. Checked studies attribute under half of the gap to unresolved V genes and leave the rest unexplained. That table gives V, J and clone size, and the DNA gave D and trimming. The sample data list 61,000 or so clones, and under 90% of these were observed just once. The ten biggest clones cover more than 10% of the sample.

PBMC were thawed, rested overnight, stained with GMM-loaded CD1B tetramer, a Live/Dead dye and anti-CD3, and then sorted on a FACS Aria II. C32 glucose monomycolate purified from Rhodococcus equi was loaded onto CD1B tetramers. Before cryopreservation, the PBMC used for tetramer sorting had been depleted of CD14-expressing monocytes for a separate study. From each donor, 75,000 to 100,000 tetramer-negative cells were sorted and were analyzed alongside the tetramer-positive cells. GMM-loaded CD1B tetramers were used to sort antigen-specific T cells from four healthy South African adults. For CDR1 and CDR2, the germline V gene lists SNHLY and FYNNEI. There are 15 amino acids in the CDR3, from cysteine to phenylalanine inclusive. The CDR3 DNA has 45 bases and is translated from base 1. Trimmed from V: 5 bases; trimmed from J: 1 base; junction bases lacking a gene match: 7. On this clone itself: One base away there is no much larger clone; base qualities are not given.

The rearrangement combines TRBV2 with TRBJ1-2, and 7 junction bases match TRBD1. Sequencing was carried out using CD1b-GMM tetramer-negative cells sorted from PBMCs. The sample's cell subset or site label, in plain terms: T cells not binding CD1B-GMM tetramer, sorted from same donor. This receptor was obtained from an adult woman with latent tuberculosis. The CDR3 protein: CASSPDRAYNYGYTF. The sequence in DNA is TGTGCCAGCAGTCCCGACAGGGCCTATAACTATGGCTACACCTTC. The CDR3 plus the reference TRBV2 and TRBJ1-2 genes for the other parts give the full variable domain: EPEVTQTPSHQVTQMGQEVILRCVPISNHLYFYWYRQILGQKVEFLVSFYNNEISEKSEIFDDQFSVERPDGSNFTLKIRSTKLEDSAMYFCASSPDRAYNYGYTFGSGTRLTVV.